This T cell receptor beta chain was sequenced during a study of T-cell memory formation after mild COVID-19. In TCRdb, the 5' RACE reads were re-called with MiXCR into one record per CDR3 protein. The sample has tens of thousands of distinct CDR3 sequences; 5.5% to 7.5% are singletons. Study-wide findings and caveats: Cross-reactive memory apparently joined, as some responding clones appeared in pre-infection memory. Day 15 to 85 contractors were CD4/CD8 balanced; later expanders leaned CD4+.

This clonotype was recorded many times. Antigen specificity is unknown. In germline, CDR1 is LNHNV, CDR2 YYDKDF (reference sequence). V shed 5 bases and J 2 bases; nucleotides not matched to a gene: 10. The CDR3 runs 16 residues. This TCR was sampled from a man between 18 and 35 years old who had mild COVID-19 (a few samples of this study predate the infection). Cell type and time point are not known. Sample: PBMCs or a T cell subset sorted from them (not recorded which). The chain couples TRBV15 to TRBJ2-5; TRBD1 matches at 8 bases. Here the CDR3 DNA reads TGTGCCACCAGCTCAATTCGACAGGGGCCTCAAGAGACCCAGTACTTC. Translating it yields CATSSIRQGPQETQYF.